This is a list of T cell receptor beta chains from one sample in a study of radiotherapy plus CTLA-4 blockade in lung cancer. Clones were sequenced by immunoSEQ multiplex PCR, and TCRdb holds only the in-frame ones, with some missing. The table records about 59,000 clones, 72% of them present only once. Source: peripheral blood, taken from a patient treated with radiotherapy plus ipilimumab. These receptor sequences come from a human donor with non-small cell lung cancer whose response to radiotherapy plus ipilimumab could not be evaluated. Both conserved end residues are part of each CDR3. Each record gives: J gene, V gene, CDR3 protein.

>TRBJ2-5|TRBV5-1
CASSPPTSGRNQETQYF
>TRBJ2-3|TRBV28
CASSLTGGDTQYF
>TRBJ2-1|TRBV7-9
CASGGFRDEQFF
>TRBJ1-2|TRBV21-1
CASSKSPTGWGYTF
>TRBJ2-3|TRBV7-9
CASSLNQGDTQYF
>TRBJ1-1|TRBV6-1
CASNPTGFAEAFF
>TRBJ2-3|TRBV6-5
CASSPGQSHTQYF
>TRBJ1-5|TRBV28
CASRKATFSNQPQHF
>TRBJ1-5|TRBV6-5
CASSLETANQPQHF
>TRBJ1-6|TRBV28
CASRLPSLGSPLHF
>TRBJ1-1|TRBV5-1
CASSGTGQVNTEAFF
>TRBJ2-1|TRBV25-1
CASSASGSLGGEQFF
>TRBJ2-2|TRBV18
CASSPSVAGNTGELFF
>TRBJ1-1|TRBV18
CASSRFEKLTEAFF
>TRBJ2-5|TRBV19
CASSIRGDSGETQYF
>TRBJ1-1|TRBV9
CASSATGDGSTEAFF
>TRBJ2-7|TRBV5-4
CASSFWGRDHEQYF
>TRBJ2-7|TRBV4-1
CASSQLGGDYEQYF
>TRBJ2-1|TRBV7-6
CASSFKAATSGSNEQFF
>TRBJ2-5|TRBV11-2
CASSSTPLESPETQYF
>TRBJ1-5|TRBV9
CASSVTDNQPQHF
>TRBJ2-2|TRBV5-1
CASSGTANTGELFF
>TRBJ2-7|TRBV28
CASSRPGTSGYEQYF
>TRBJ2-5|TRBV20-1
CSAPGAETQYF
>TRBJ2-7|TRBV30
CAWIERGLAPEQYF
>TRBJ1-1|TRBV7-7
CASSSTPLGEAFF